The subject of this entry is one T cell receptor (beta chain). The record originates from a study of patients and donors after allogeneic stem cell transplantation. The CDR3 totals 14 residues. The V gene lost 7 bases and the J gene lost 4 bases, with 14 bases spanning the gap. Per the germline V gene, CDR1 is MNHNS and CDR2 is SASEGT. TCRdb itself ran the RT-PCR reads through MiXCR, one entry per CDR3 protein. In the table there are about a million distinct CDR3 sequences, under 20% of which are singletons. Sequenced input: blood, either unsorted or a sorted T cell fraction (not recorded which). The source is a human donor who was either an allogeneic HSCT recipient or a stem cell or donor lymphocyte infusion donor (not recorded which). It is not recorded whose cells these are; they may come from a transplant donor. This chain links TRBV6-1 with TRBJ2-1, with D possibly TRBD1 on 7 matching bases. CDR3 sequence: CASTVEGAYNEQFF. CDR3 sequence (DNA): TGTGCCAGCACTGTGGAGGGGGCTTACAATGAGCAGTTCTTC.